This TCR beta chain was sequenced in a study of blood T cell repertoires in COVID-19. After removal of 4 bases from V and 8 bases from J, the junction contained 4 bases not matched to a gene. This CDR3 is built from 15 residues. The germline V gene has CDR1 SGHDN and CDR2 FVKESK. Original processing methods: Quantification of nucleated cells was approximated via reference gene primer amplification. Here immunoSEQ multiplex PCR was the method, and the copy in TCRdb shows in-frame clones only, minus some. V and J calls and clone size are those listed in that table; D and trimming were worked out from the DNA. The table includes some 27,000 clones, roughly 84% detected once.

Input material: peripheral blood. V gene TRBV14 combines with J gene TRBJ2-1, with 14 bases lining up with TRBD2. The sequence was obtained from a man aged 50-60 years with active COVID-19. The CDR3 protein is CASSPRLAGGYEQFF. In DNA form, the CDR3 reads TGTGCCAGCAGCCCCCGACTAGCGGGGGGGTATGAGCAGTTCTTC.